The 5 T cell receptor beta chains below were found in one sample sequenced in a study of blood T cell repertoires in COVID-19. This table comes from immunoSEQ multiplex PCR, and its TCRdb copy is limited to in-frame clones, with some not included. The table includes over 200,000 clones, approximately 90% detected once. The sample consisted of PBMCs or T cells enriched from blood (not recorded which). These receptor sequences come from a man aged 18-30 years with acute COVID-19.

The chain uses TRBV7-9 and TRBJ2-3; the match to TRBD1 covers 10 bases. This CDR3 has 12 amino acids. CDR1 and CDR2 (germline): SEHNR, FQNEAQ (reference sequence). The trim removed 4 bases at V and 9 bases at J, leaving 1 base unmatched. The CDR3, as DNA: TGTGCCAGCAGCTCGACAGGGGGCACGCAGTATTTT. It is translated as CASSSTGGTQYF.

CDR3 residues: CAISERTGVYEQYF. The CDR3 DNA is TGTGCCATCAGTGAACGGACAGGGGTCTACGAGCAGTACTTC. The chain joins TRBV10-3 to TRBJ2-7; the match to TRBD1 covers 9 bases. The CDR3 length is 14 residues. Germline V gene lookup returns CDR1 ENHRY and CDR2 SYGVKD. The V gene end was trimmed by 3 bases and the J gene end by 3 bases; junction bases not matched to a gene: 3.

The CDR3 region has the DNA TGTGCCAGCAGCTTATCCGGGGGTAACCCTTACGAGCAGTACTTC. Translation: CASSLSGGNPYEQYF. The chain joins TRBV7-3 to TRBJ2-7, with D perhaps TRBD2 (6 bases). This CDR3 has 15 residues. Germline CDR1 is SGHTA and CDR2 is FQGTGA. Trimming shortened V by 2 bases and J by 4 bases, and 15 bases separated the two germline ends.

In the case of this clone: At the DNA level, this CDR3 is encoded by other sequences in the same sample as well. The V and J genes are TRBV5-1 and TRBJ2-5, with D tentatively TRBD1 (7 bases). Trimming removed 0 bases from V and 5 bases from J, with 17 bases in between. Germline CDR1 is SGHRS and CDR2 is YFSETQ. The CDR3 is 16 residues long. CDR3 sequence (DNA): TGCGCCAGCAGCTTGGACGGGCAGGGGGGTTGGGAGACCCAGTACTTC. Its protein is CASSLDGQGGWETQYF.

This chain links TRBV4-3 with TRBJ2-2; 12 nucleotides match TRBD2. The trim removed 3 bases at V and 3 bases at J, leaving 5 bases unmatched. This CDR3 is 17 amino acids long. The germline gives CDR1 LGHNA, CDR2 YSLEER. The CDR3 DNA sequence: TGCGCCAGCAGCCAGGTGGGACTAGCGGGCGACACCGGGGAGCTGTTTTTT. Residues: CASSQVGLAGDTGELFF.